The 21 T cell receptor beta chains listed next were all sequenced from one sample in a study of shared clonotypes between healthy human individuals. Data came from immunoSEQ multiplex PCR; TCRdb stores just in-frame clones and leaves some out. The profile shows roughly 1.5 million clones, 95% to 99% of them singletons. What was sequenced was naive CD4+ T cells sorted from blood. Subset defined: CD45RA+ positively selected. All receptors come from a man younger than 40 in good health.

The rearrangement joins TRBV5-1 to TRBJ2-1; TRBD1 agrees at 10 bases. This CDR3 has 14 residues. The germline CDR1 and CDR2 sequences are SGHRS and YFSETQ. The ends lost 4 bases at V and 7 bases at J; junction bases unmatched: 5. The CDR3 DNA sequence: TGCGCCAGCAGCCCCGAGGGACAGGGGAATGAGCAGTTCTTC. Translated: CASSPEGQGNEQFF.

The chain links TRBV4-3 to TRBJ1-4, with D possibly matching TRBD1 (5 bases). V was shortened by 0 bases and J by 4 bases, with 12 bases between the two germline ends. Germline V gene data show CDR1 as LGHNA and CDR2 as YSLEER. The CDR3 sequence is 16 residues long. The CDR3 region has the DNA TGCGCCAGCAGCCAAGACATCCCAGGGAATAATGAAAAACTGTTTTTT. Translation: CASSQDIPGNNEKLFF.

This clone was seen once. This rearrangement joins TRBV4-1 to TRBJ2-7; D may correspond to TRBD1 or TRBD2 (5 bases each). CDR1 is MGHRA and CDR2 is YSYEKL in the germline V gene. CDR3 size: 15 residues. V gave up 4 bases and J gave up 0 bases, with 13 bases separating them. The CDR3 sequence is CASSPSRDGSYEQYF. The CDR3 DNA reads as TGCGCCAGCAGCCCATCCCGGGACGGCTCCTACGAGCAGTACTTC.

The V gene is TRBV2, the J gene TRBJ1-4, with D uncertain. Trimming cost V 6 bases and J 0 bases, with 11 bases left between them. From germline, CDR1 is SNHLY and CDR2 FYNNEI. CDR3 length: 15 amino acids. Here the CDR3 DNA reads TGTGCCAGCAGACCACAGACCACAACTAATGAAAAACTGTTTTTT. This translates into CASRPQTTTNEKLFF.

This chain connects TRBV28 to TRBJ2-3; D is undetermined. The ends were cut back, 8 bases at V and 0 bases at J, with 9 bases in the middle. Germline V CDR1 and CDR2: MDHEN, SYDVKM. There are 13 residues in the CDR3. The CDR3 DNA is TGTGCCAGCCAAATGGGGAGCACAGATACGCAGTATTTT. This translates into CASQMGSTDTQYF.

As concerns this clone: The sample contains more than one DNA sequence encoding this CDR3. This rearrangement joins TRBV7-2 to TRBJ2-5; TRBD1 might be the D (7 bases). Germline V gene data show CDR1 as SGHTA and CDR2 as FQGNSA. The CDR3 is 14 residues long. Deletions cut 3 bases from V and 2 bases from J, with 10 bases between. CDR3 protein: CASSLQGGQETQYF. CDR3 DNA sequence: TGTGCCAGCAGCTTGCAGGGGGGACAAGAGACCCAGTACTTC.

V and J are TRBV5-6 and TRBJ1-5; 7 positions agree with TRBD1. Losses at the gene ends were 2 bases for V and 1 base for J; bases not matched to a gene: 15. CDR3 length equals 19 residues. In germline, CDR1 is SGHDT, CDR2 YYEEEE. This CDR3 reads CASSFRTGRVGGSNQPQHF. The CDR3 DNA sequence: TGTGCCAGCAGCTTCCGGACAGGCAGAGTGGGAGGGAGCAATCAGCCCCAGCATTTT. The whole variable domain, remainder taken from reference TRBV5-6 and TRBJ1-5, is DAGVTQSPTHLIKTRGQQVTLRCSPKSGHDTVSWYQQALGQGPQFIFQYYEEEERQRGNFPDRFSGHQFPNYSSELNVNALLLGDSALYLCASSFRTGRVGGSNQPQHFGDGTRLSIL.

The chain has TRBV2 and TRBJ2-2, with 8 bases that match TRBD1. With V trimmed by 7 bases and J by 7 bases, 11 bases remained unmatched. This CDR3 is built from 15 residues. Germline assignment: CDR1 SNHLY and CDR2 FYNNEI. The CDR3 sequence: CASIGQGSGHGELFF. In DNA, the CDR3 is TGTGCCAGCATCGGACAGGGCTCGGGTCACGGGGAGCTGTTTTTT.

V gene TRBV21-1 combines with J gene TRBJ1-1; TRBD1 is the table's D call and was not checked against the DNA. TRBV21-1 is a known pseudogene. This CDR3 has 15 residues. CDR3 DNA sequence: TGTGCCAGCAGCTCGCGGACAGGGACGAGCACTGAAGCTTTCTTT. Its translation is CASSSRTGTSTEAFF.

This chain joins TRBV14 and TRBJ2-2; either TRBD1 or TRBD2 may fit D (6 bases each). The CDR3 has 15 amino acids. V dropped 9 bases and J dropped 4 bases, with 18 bases sitting between them. Germline CDR1 reads SGHDN; CDR2 reads FVKESK. CDR3 in DNA: TGTGCCAGTCTACTAAAGGGGGGAATCACCGGGGAGCTGTTTTTT. This encodes CASLLKGGITGELFF.

The chain recombines TRBV28 with TRBJ1-3; possibly TRBD1 for D (6 bases). The germline V gene has CDR1 MDHEN and CDR2 SYDVKM. This CDR3 comprises 16 residues. Trimming shortened V by 6 bases and J by 1 base, and 16 bases separated the two germline ends. The CDR3 nucleotides read TGTGCCAGCAGACCTCCAGGGGCCCTATCTGGAAACACCATATATTTT. Its protein product is CASRPPGALSGNTIYF.

The chain couples TRBV4-1 to TRBJ1-2; D is possibly TRBD1 (5 bases). Germline V gene sequence: CDR1 MGHRA, CDR2 YSYEKL. The CDR3 is 17 residues long. V lost 0 bases and J 0 bases, leaving 14 bases between the germline ends. The DNA for the CDR3 is TGCGCCAGCAGCCAAGAATGGATCAGGGCAGCTAACTATGGCTACACCTTC. It codes for CASSQEWIRAANYGYTF.

This rearrangement joins TRBV5-6 to TRBJ2-6; D unclear. V lost 5 bases, J lost 0 bases, and 6 bases lay in between. Per germline, CDR1 SGHDT and CDR2 YYEEEE. This CDR3 contains 14 residues. The CDR3: CASSPNSGANVLTF. The CDR3 nucleotides are TGTGCCAGCAGTCCCAACTCTGGGGCCAACGTCCTGACTTTC.

This rearrangement joins TRBV28 to TRBJ2-1; D remains ambiguous. The germline CDR1 and CDR2 sequences are MDHEN and SYDVKM. The CDR3 loop spans 14 amino acids. V was cut by 4 bases and J by 7 bases, with 14 bases left in between. CDR3 DNA sequence: TGTGCCAGCAGTTCCCCGTCCCTGGTTAATGAGCAGTTCTTC. Translation gives CASSSPSLVNEQFF.

This chain connects TRBV5-6 to TRBJ2-5; TRBD2 is a possible D gene (6 bases). The CDR3 is made up of 16 amino acids. V was clipped by 1 base and J by 5 bases, with 18 bases between them. CDR1 is SGHDT, CDR2 YYEEEE, per germline. CDR3 in amino acids: CASSLFGREWYETQYF. The DNA for the CDR3 is TGTGCCAGCAGCTTGTTCGGCCGGGAGTGGTACGAGACCCAGTACTTC. Full variable domain (remainder filled in from reference TRBV5-6 and TRBJ2-5): DAGVTQSPTHLIKTRGQQVTLRCSPKSGHDTVSWYQQALGQGPQFIFQYYEEEERQRGNFPDRFSGHQFPNYSSELNVNALLLGDSALYLCASSLFGREWYETQYFGPGTRLLVL.

V gene TRBV27 combines with J gene TRBJ2-7, with a weak D call TRBD1 (7 bases). This CDR3 spans 15 amino acids. Germline lookup yields CDR1 MNHEY and CDR2 SMNVEV (reference sequence). Trimming pared 2 bases from V and 5 bases from J, leaving 16 bases between. This CDR3 is CASSLLGRGGDEQYF. The CDR3 region has the DNA TGTGCCAGCAGTTTACTCGGGAGAGGGGGCGACGAGCAGTACTTC.

V is TRBV2 and J is TRBJ2-7; D gene unclear. From germline, CDR1 is SNHLY and CDR2 FYNNEI. CDR3 length equals 15 residues. Trimming shortened V by 6 bases and J by 0 bases, and 15 bases separated the two germline ends. In DNA, the CDR3 is TGTGCCAGCAGACCGGGCTTCCGGGCCTCCTACGAGCAGTACTTC. Translation gives CASRPGFRASYEQYF.

The rearrangement uses TRBV6-5 and TRBJ2-7, with 8 bases identical to TRBD1. V shed 6 bases and J 5 bases; nucleotides not matched to a gene: 9. Germline V lookup: CDR1 MNHEY, CDR2 SVGAGI. The CDR3 extends over 14 amino acids. The CDR3, as DNA: TGTGCCAGCAGAACGAGGACAGGGAGCCACGAGCAGTACTTC. This translates into CASRTRTGSHEQYF.

The chain uses TRBV2 and TRBJ2-7, with D possibly being TRBD2 (5 bases). This CDR3 has 17 amino acids. Trimming left V 6 bases short and J 2 bases short, with 23 bases between. Germline loops: CDR1 SNHLY, CDR2 FYNNEI. In DNA, the CDR3 is TGTGCCAGCAGCCCGAAATCGCGGGTCCCACCAGCCTACGAGCAGTACTTC. This sequence encodes CASSPKSRVPPAYEQYF.

The CDR3 nucleotides are TGTGCCAGCTCACCCCTCGTAAGGGCTAGGGCCAACGTCCTGACTTTC. Translation: CASSPLVRARANVLTF. The chain links TRBV18 to TRBJ2-6; D gene uncertain. The germline V and J ends were trimmed by 3 bases and 5 bases, with 14 bases remaining between them. Germline CDR1 reads KGHSH; CDR2 reads LQKENI. The length of the CDR3 is 16 residues.

Note on this clone: In the same sample, other DNA sequences code for this CDR3. This chain connects TRBV9 to TRBJ2-1, with D perhaps TRBD2 (6 bases). The germline gives CDR1 SGDLS, CDR2 YYNGEE. V lost 0 bases to trimming and J lost 0 bases, with 7 bases between them. This CDR3 comprises 15 residues. CDR3 in amino acids: CASSVGTNSYNEQFF. The CDR3 coding sequence is TGTGCCAGCAGCGTAGGGACTAACTCCTACAATGAGCAGTTCTTC.